A single sample is the source of the 8 T cell receptor beta chains below, sequenced in a study of blood T cell repertoires in COVID-19. Data came from immunoSEQ multiplex PCR; TCRdb stores just in-frame clones and leaves some out. The repertoire holds 150,000 to 200,000 clones, with approximately 90% as singletons. The source material was peripheral blood. The receptors stem from a man in his forties or fifties with active or convalescent COVID-19.

The chain combines TRBV6-2 or TRBV6-3 with TRBJ1-3; TRBD1 might be the D (5 bases). This CDR3 comprises 13 residues. Germline CDR1 is MNHEY and CDR2 is SVGEGT. Trimming cost V 5 bases and J 4 bases, with 9 bases left between them. CDR3 amino acids: CASSPDMGNTIYF. CDR3 DNA sequence: TGTGCCAGCAGTCCGGACATGGGAAACACCATATATTTT.

This sequence joins TRBV12-3 or TRBV12-4 and TRBJ2-1, with TRBD2 matching over 7 bases. The CDR3 spans 13 residues. V was clipped by 6 bases and J by 10 bases; unmatched bases: 9. For the CDR3, the DNA is TGTGCCAGCAGCTTATCGACTAGCATAGAGCAGTTCTTC. Its translation: CASSLSTSIEQFF.

The rearrangement uses TRBV6-6 and TRBJ1-2; tentative D call: TRBD1 (6 bases). The CDR3 runs to 11 residues. Per the germline V gene, CDR1 is MNHNY and CDR2 is SVGAGI (reference sequence). The germline V and J ends were trimmed by 10 bases and 4 bases, with 10 bases remaining between them. CDR3: CATGAGYGYTF. The CDR3 DNA follows: TGTGCCACAGGGGCCGGCTATGGCTACACCTTC.

The gene calls are TRBV19 and TRBJ2-3, with TRBD1 identical over 10 bases. CDR3 length equals 16 residues. Germline V CDR1 and CDR2: LNHDA, SQIVND (reference sequence). J was trimmed by 1 base and V by 5 bases; bases with no gene match: 6. The CDR3 here is CASSPDGTGGTDTQYF. In nucleotides, the CDR3 is TGTGCCAGTAGTCCCGACGGGACAGGGGGCACAGATACGCAGTATTTT.

The chain carries TRBV27 and TRBJ2-3, with D possibly matching TRBD2 (5 bases). Germline assignment: CDR1 MNHEY and CDR2 SMNVEV (reference sequence). Deletions cut 7 bases from V and 0 bases from J, with 17 bases between. The CDR3 extends over 16 amino acids. CDR3 loop: CASNLDPSGSTDTQYF. The CDR3 DNA sequence: TGTGCCAGCAATCTGGACCCGTCGGGAAGCACAGATACGCAGTATTTT.

A single count supports this clone. This chain joins TRBV5-8 and TRBJ1-4; 7 nucleotides line up with TRBD1. Germline CDR1 is SGHTS and CDR2 is YDEGEE. V lost 4 bases to trimming and J lost 3 bases; unmatched junction nucleotides: 6. This CDR3 is 15 amino acids long. The CDR3 here is CASSGRTGSNEKLFF. In DNA form, the CDR3 reads TGTGCCAGCAGCGGAAGGACAGGCTCTAATGAAAAACTGTTTTTT.

The CDR3 DNA reads as TGTGCCAGCAGCCTACGCGGAAACACCATATATTTT. Translating it yields CASSLRGNTIYF. The chain recombines TRBV13 with TRBJ1-3; D not resolved. Germline V lookup: CDR1 PRHDT, CDR2 FYEKMQ (reference sequence). The CDR3 totals 12 residues. V was pared by 5 bases and J by 4 bases, with 6 bases between.

The rearrangement links TRBV27 to TRBJ2-1; D might be TRBD1 (6 bases). Germline-derived CDR1 and CDR2 are MNHEY and SMNVEV (reference sequence). Deletions cut 6 bases from V and 0 bases from J, with 18 bases between. This CDR3 comprises 17 residues. The CDR3 region has the DNA TGTGCCAGCAGGACAATTACAGGGAAAGCCTCCTACAATGAGCAGTTCTTC. Residues: CASRTITGKASYNEQFF.